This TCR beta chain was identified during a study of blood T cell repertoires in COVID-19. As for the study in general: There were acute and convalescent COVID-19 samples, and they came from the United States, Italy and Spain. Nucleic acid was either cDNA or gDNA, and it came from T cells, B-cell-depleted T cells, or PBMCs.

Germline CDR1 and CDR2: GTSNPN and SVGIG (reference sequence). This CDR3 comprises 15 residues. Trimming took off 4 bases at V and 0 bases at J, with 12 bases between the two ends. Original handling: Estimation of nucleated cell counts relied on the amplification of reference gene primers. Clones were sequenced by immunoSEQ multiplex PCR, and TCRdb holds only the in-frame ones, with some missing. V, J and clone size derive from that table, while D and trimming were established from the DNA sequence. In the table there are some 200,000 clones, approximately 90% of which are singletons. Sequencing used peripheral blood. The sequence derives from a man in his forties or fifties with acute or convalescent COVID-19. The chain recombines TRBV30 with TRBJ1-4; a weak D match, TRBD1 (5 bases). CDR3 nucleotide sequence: TGTGCCTGGAAGGGGACGGGGGCAACTAATGAAAAACTGTTTTTT. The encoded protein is CAWKGTGATNEKLFF.